This T cell receptor beta chain was sequenced during a study of blood T cell repertoires in COVID-19. With 6 bases clipped from V and 0 bases from J, the junction kept 6 bases outside the gene matches. The CDR3 contains 15 residues. Germline lookup yields CDR1 MNHEY and CDR2 SVGAGI. Libraries were prepared by immunoSEQ multiplex PCR; TCRdb keeps only in-frame clonotypes and omits some of them. The data show almost 350,000 clones, around 90% seen once. This chain uses TRBV6-5 with TRBJ2-7; TRBD1 agrees at 9 bases. The clonotype comes from a woman aged 60 to 75 with COVID-19, enrolled during active disease. Specimen: peripheral blood. For the CDR3, the DNA is TGTGCCAGCAGAAAGGACAGGGGAAACTCCTACGAGCAGTACTTC. Translation gives CASRKDRGNSYEQYF.